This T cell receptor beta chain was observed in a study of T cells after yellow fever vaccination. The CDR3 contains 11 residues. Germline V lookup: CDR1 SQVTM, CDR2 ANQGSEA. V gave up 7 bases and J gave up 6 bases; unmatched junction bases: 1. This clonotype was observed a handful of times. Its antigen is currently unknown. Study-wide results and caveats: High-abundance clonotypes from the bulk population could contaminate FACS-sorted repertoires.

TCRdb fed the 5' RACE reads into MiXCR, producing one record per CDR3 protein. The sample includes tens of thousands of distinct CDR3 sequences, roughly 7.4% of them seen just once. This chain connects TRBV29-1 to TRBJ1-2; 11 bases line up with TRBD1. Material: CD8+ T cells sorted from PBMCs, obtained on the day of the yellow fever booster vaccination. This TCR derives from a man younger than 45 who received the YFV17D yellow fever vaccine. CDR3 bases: TGCAGCGGGACAGGGGGCGATGGCTACACCTTC. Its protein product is CSGTGGDGYTF.